This TCR beta chain stems from a study of OX40 agonist ivuxolimab in advanced cancers. Regarding the research as a whole: The costimulatory receptor OX40 (CD134) was targeted by ivuxolimab, a fully human IgG2 agonistic monoclonal antibody. Intravenous ivuxolimab was administered to patients every 2 weeks at six dose levels: 0.01, 0.1, 0.3, 1.5, 3 and 10 mg/kg. Of the roughly 54 patients in dose escalation, around 20 had hepatocellular carcinoma, approximately 15 had melanoma, 9 had renal cell carcinoma and 9 had head and neck cancer. A male proportion of under 85% and a mean age of about 60 years, ranging from roughly 23 to 80, were recorded for the dose-escalation cohort. Patients were allowed to have had prior anti-PD-1, anti-PD-L1 or anti-CTLA-4 therapy, and approximately 39% of the dose-escalation patients had been treated with checkpoint inhibitors. Partial responses were achieved by three dose-escalation patients, of whom one had hepatocellular carcinoma and two had cutaneous melanoma. Peripheral TCRbeta sequencing aimed to test whether ivuxolimab altered TCR sequence diversity and caused clonal T-cell expansion. The monotherapy dose-escalation portion (N ≈ 55 patients) of the phase I ivuxolimab trial is reported in the paper.

Genomic DNA was extracted from sorted cells for sequencing of the TCRbeta CDR3 region. TCRbeta CDR3 regions were sequenced using the immunoSEQ Assay. The source is immuneACCESS, and TCRdb retained only in-frame sequences with V and J called. Part of the clones is not carried over; for the studies checked, unresolved V genes explain less than half of this, and the remainder is unexplained. In this sample the table shows some 22,000 clones, approximately 88% of which occur a single time. 8.5% to 10% of the sample is taken by the ten largest. This clone was seen only a few times. It lacks a known antigen. Base qualities are missing; no much larger clone stands one base away. The trial excluded patients who had a history of autoimmune disease or were on systemic immunosuppression. Peripheral blood for TCR sequencing was drawn from every dose cohort at baseline, at cycle 4 day 1 and at cycle 7 day 1. Samples were obtained from an open-label, multicenter, first-in-human phase I dose-escalation trial of ivuxolimab. Adults with locally advanced or metastatic melanoma, renal cell, hepatocellular, or head and neck squamous cell carcinoma were enrolled in the trial. Before TCR sequencing, CD4+ T cells and CD8+ T cells were sorted from peripheral blood as separate populations.

Points the paper makes about the study in general: After ivuxolimab, more expanded clones were found on average in CD8+ T cells than in CD4+ T cells. In partial responders in the 0.1-3.0 mg/kg groups, normalized peripheral clonal expansion was found to be among the lowest, especially among CD8+ T cells. At doses from 0.1 to 3.0 mg/kg, clonal expansion was seen in both CD4+ and CD8+ blood T cells between baseline and week 6. The antigen specificity of the peripheral T cells that underwent clonal expansion was not determined. Low levels of normalized T-cell clonal expansion were also seen in some nonresponding patients.

Relative to germline, V is missing 4 bases and J is missing 9 bases, with 9 bases of the junction outside any gene match. The CDR3 covers 15 residues, taking in both the cysteine and the phenylalanine. Only the CDR3 DNA stays, 45 bases, in frame from base 1. As encoded in the germline V gene, CDR1 is SGHTA while CDR2 is FQGNSA. The source is an adult with an advanced solid tumor such as melanoma, head and neck, liver or kidney cancer. The V gene is TRBV7-2 and the J gene is TRBJ2-1; 10 of the junction bases match TRBD2. The material sequenced was CD4+ or CD8+ T cells sorted from blood, taken in a trial of the OX40 agonist ivuxolimab. The bases read TGTGCCAGCAGCTCACCGACTAGCGGGCCCGGTGAGCAGTTCTTC. The resulting protein is CASSSPTSGPGEQFF.